A selection of T cell receptor beta chains follows, all from one sample in a study of T cells after yellow fever vaccination. TCRdb ran MiXCR on the 5' RACE reads and lists one entry per CDR3 protein. This table has hundreds of thousands of distinct CDR3 sequences, around 4% appearing once. The material was PBMCs, obtained on the day of the yellow fever booster vaccination. The receptors derive from a man aged 18 to 35 who received the YFV17D yellow fever vaccine. The CDR3 runs from the conserved cysteine through the conserved F or W. A D gene is named only where the DNA matches it firmly. Clone size is shown for a subset of rows, as once, few, many or a class of expanded clone.

abundance | j_gene | v_gene | d_gene | CDR3nt | CDR3aa
many | TRBJ1-1 | TRBV29-1 | TRBD1 | TGCAGCGTTGAAAGGGGACAGGGGGCTCTTCGAACTGAAGCTTTCTTT | CSVERGQGALRTEAFF
many | TRBJ1-6 | TRBV7-2 | TRBD1 | TGTGCCAGCAGCCGGGGACAGGGATATTCACCCCTCCACTTT | CASSRGQGYSPLHF
few | TRBJ1-2 | TRBV4-3 | TRBD1 | TGCGCCAGCAGCCAAGATCAGGGACAGGGTAGGCCTTATGGCTACACCTTC | CASSQDQGQGRPYGYTF
. | TRBJ2-5 | TRBV15 | TRBD1 | TGTGCCACCAGCAGAGGACAGGGCGTGGAGACCCAGTACTTC | CATSRGQGVETQYF
few | TRBJ2-7 | TRBV20-1 | . | TGCAGTGCCCAACAGGGCCTCCTGGTAGAGCAGTACTTC | CSAQQGLLVEQYF
. | TRBJ2-1 | TRBV19 | . | TGTGCCAGTAGTATAGGGACACTGGATGAGCAGTTCTTC | CASSIGTLDEQFF
few | TRBJ2-5 | TRBV12-3/TRBV12-4 | . | TGTGCCAGCAGACCCACAGGGAGGTCAGAGACCCAGTACTTC | CASRPTGRSETQYF
many | TRBJ2-3 | TRBV4-2 | TRBD2 | TGTGCCAGCAGCTCTCTAGCGGGGGCTAGCACAGATACGCAGTATTTT | CASSSLAGASTDTQYF
many | TRBJ2-3 | TRBV29-1 | TRBD2 | TGCAGCGTTGAGATGGCAGTCGGGGGGGATACGCAGTATTTT | CSVEMAVGGDTQYF
many | TRBJ1-5 | TRBV18 | . | TGTGCCAGCTCCGAGGGGGGCTATCAGCCCCAGCATTTT | CASSEGGYQPQHF
. | TRBJ2-6 | TRBV19 | . | TGTGCCAGTAGTGCGGGCAGCTCTGGGGCCAACGTCCTGACTTTC | CASSAGSSGANVLTF
many | TRBJ2-3 | TRBV3-1 | . | TGTGCCAGCAGCCAAGATCTCCTAAGTACGCAGTATTTT | CASSQDLLSTQYF
many | TRBJ2-3 | TRBV5-1 | . | TGCGCCAGCGCCCCGTCGACCCGAGGGGGCACAGATACGCAGTATTTT | CASAPSTRGGTDTQYF
many | TRBJ2-3 | TRBV4-1 | TRBD2 | TGCGCCAGCATCGGGGGGACGGGTACGCAGTATTTT | CASIGGTGTQYF
few | TRBJ2-5 | TRBV11-3 | . | TGTGCCAGCAGCTTAGGCGGGGCACTAGGACAAGAGACCCAGTACTTC | CASSLGGALGQETQYF
many | TRBJ2-6 | TRBV7-3 | TRBD2 | TGTGCCAGCAGCTTATTGGGAGGGCCCGGGGCCAACGTCCTGACTTTC | CASSLLGGPGANVLTF